This TCR beta chain originates from a study of blood T cell repertoires in COVID-19. As for the study in general: Italy, Spain and the United States were the sources of the convalescent and acute COVID-19 samples. Nucleic acid was either cDNA or gDNA, and it came from T cells, B-cell-depleted T cells, or PBMCs.

Trimming pared 5 bases from V and 2 bases from J, leaving 12 bases between. CDR3 size: 13 residues. Germline V CDR1 and CDR2: GTSNPN, SVGIG (reference sequence). In the source study's methods: Estimated nucleated cell counts came from reference gene primer amplification. Here immunoSEQ multiplex PCR was the method, and the copy in TCRdb shows in-frame clones only, minus some. V and J calls and clone size come straight from that table; D and trimming were deduced from the DNA. In the table there are some 500,000 clones, 88% of which are singletons. What the recovered Cohort 3 donors had was two negative PCRs, clearance, or symptom resolution.

Input material: PBMCs or T cells enriched from blood (not recorded which). The chain joins TRBV30 to TRBJ1-2, with D possibly matching TRBD1 (6 bases). This sequence was found in a woman aged 40 to 55 who had recovered from COVID-19. Here the CDR3 DNA reads TGTGCCTGGGAGGGGGAAGGGAACTATGGCTACACCTTC. It specifies CAWEGEGNYGYTF.